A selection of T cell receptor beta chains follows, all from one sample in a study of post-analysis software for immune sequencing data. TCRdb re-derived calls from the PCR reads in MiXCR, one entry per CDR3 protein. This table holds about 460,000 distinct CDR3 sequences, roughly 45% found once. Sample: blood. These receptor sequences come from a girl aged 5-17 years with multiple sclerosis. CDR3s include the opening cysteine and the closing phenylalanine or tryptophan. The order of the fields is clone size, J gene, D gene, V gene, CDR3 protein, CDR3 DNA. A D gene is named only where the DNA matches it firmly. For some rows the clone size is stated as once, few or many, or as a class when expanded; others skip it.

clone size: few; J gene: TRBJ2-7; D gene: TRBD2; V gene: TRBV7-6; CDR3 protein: CAGSRGLAVSSYEQYF; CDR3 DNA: TGTGCCGGCAGTAGAGGACTAGCGGTTAGCTCCTACGAGCAGTACTTC
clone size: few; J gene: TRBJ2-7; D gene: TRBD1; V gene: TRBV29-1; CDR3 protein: CSVTYRGLDEQYF; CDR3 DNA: TGCAGCGTTACTTACAGGGGGCTCGACGAGCAGTACTTC
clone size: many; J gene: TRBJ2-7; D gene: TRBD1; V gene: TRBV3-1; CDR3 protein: CASSQVGTGVYEQYF; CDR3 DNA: TGTGCCAGCAGCCAAGTGGGGACAGGGGTCTACGAGCAGTACTTC
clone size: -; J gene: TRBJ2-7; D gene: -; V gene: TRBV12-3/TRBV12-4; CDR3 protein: CASSFGHGGTIYEQYF; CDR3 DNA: TGTGCCAGCAGTTTTGGGCACGGGGGTACTATCTACGAGCAGTACTTC
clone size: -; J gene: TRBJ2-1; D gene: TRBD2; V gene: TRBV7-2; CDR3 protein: CASYSGSPLNEQFF; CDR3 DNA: TGTGCCAGCTACAGCGGGAGCCCCCTCAATGAGCAGTTCTTC
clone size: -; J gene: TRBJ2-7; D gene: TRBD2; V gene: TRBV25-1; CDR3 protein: CASSAPAGVSSYEQYF; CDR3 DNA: TGTGCCAGCAGTGCCCCAGCGGGAGTCAGCTCCTACGAGCAGTACTTC
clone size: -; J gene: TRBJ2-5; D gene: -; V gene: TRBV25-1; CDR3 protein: CASSERPTETQYF; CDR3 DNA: TGTGCCAGCAGTGAACGGCCGACGGAGACCCAGTACTTC
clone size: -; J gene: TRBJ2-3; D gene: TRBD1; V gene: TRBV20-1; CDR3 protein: CSAHHRGSTDTQYF; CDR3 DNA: TGCAGTGCGCATCACAGGGGAAGCACAGATACGCAGTATTTT
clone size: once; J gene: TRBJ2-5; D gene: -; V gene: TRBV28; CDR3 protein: CAGSLGGAEETQYF; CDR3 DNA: TGTGCCGGCAGTTTAGGAGGGGCCGAAGAGACCCAGTACTTC
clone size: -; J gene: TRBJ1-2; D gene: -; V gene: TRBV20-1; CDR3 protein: CSARVDYGYTF; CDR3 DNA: TGCAGTGCTAGGGTGGACTATGGCTACACCTTC
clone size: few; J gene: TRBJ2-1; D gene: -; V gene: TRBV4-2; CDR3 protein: CASSQEVWGEQFF; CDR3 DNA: TGTGCCAGCAGCCAAGAAGTGTGGGGTGAGCAGTTCTTC
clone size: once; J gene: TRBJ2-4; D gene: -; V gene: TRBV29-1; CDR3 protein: CSVRQGSAGPVAKNIQYF; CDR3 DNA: TGCAGCGTTCGGCAGGGGTCGGCGGGCCCCGTAGCCAAAAACATTCAGTACTTC
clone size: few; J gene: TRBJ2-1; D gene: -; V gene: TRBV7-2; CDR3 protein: CASSLYAARSYNEQFF; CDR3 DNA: TGTGCCAGCAGCTTGTACGCAGCCCGCTCCTACAATGAGCAGTTCTTC
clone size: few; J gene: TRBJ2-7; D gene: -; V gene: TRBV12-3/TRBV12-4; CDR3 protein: CASSLDRLAYEQYF; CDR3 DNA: TGTGCCAGCAGTTTAGACAGGTTAGCCTACGAGCAGTACTTC
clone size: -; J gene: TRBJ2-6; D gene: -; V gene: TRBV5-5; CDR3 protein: CASSPGWAPGADVLTF; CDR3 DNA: TGTGCCAGCAGCCCCGGTTGGGCTCCTGGGGCCGACGTCCTGACTTTC
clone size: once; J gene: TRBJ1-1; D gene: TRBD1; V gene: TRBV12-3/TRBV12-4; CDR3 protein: CASSPGGITEAFF; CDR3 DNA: TGTGCCAGCAGCCCAGGGGGCATCACTGAAGCTTTCTTT
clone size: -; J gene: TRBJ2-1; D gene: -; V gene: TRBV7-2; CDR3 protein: CASSTARRVYNEQFF; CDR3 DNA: TGTGCCAGCAGCACAGCTAGGAGGGTCTACAATGAGCAGTTCTTC
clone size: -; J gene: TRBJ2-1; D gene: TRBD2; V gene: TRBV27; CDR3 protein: CASNPAGKFEQFF; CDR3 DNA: TGTGCCAGCAACCCAGCGGGAAAGTTTGAGCAGTTCTTC
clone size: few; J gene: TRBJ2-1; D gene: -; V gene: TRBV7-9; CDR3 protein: CASSNTGQGSYNEQFF; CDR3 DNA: TGTGCCAGCAGCAATACGGGCCAGGGATCCTACAATGAGCAGTTCTTC
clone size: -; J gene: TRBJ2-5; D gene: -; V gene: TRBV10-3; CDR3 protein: CAISEVDRQETQYF; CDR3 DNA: TGTGCCATCAGTGAGGTAGACAGACAAGAGACCCAGTACTTC
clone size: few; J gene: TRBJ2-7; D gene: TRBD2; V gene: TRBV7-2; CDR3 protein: CASSSSPSGSLPSSYEQYF; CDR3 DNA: TGTGCCAGCAGTTCGTCCCCTAGCGGGAGTCTCCCGAGCTCCTACGAGCAGTACTTC
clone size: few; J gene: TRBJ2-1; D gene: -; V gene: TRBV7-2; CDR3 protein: CASSLRTQVQFF; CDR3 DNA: TGTGCCAGCAGCTTACGGACCCAGGTGCAGTTCTTC
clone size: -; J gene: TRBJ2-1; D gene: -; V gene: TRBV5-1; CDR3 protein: CASSSGSKDNEQFF; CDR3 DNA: TGCGCCAGCAGCTCCGGCTCCAAGGACAATGAGCAGTTCTTC
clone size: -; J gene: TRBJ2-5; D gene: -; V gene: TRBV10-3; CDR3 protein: CAISGQNKETQYF; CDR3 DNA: TGTGCCATCAGTGGACAGAATAAAGAGACCCAGTACTTC
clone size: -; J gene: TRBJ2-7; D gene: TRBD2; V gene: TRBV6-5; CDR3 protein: CASSPASGSKAYEQYF; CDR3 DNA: TGTGCCAGCAGCCCCGCTAGCGGGTCGAAGGCCTACGAGCAGTACTTC
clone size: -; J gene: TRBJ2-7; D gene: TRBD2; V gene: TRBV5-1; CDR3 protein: CASSSDATSGGLRSSYNEQYF; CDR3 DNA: TGCGCCAGCAGCTCAGACGCAACTAGCGGGGGGCTTAGGAGCTCCTACAATGAGCAGTACTTC
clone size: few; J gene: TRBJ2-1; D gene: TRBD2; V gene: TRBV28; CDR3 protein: CASSPLGFSGDYNEQFF; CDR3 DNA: TGTGCCAGCAGCCCCTTAGGGTTTAGCGGGGACTACAATGAGCAGTTCTTC
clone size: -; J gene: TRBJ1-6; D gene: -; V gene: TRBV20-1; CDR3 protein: CSAKREGSYNSPLHF; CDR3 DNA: TGCAGTGCTAAAAGGGAGGGCTCCTATAATTCACCCCTCCACTTT